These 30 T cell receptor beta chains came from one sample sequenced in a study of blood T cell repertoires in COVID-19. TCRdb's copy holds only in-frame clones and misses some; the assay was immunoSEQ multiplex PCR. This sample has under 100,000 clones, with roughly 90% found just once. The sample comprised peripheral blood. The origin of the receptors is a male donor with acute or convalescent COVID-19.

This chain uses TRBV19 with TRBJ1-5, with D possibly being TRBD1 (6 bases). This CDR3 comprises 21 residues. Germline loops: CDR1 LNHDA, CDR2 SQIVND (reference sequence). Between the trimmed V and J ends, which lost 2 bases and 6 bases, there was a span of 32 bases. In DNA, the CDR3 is TGTGCCAGTAGTATAAGGCTGGATAGCGGCTTTTGGGGGGGGCTGAGTCAGCCCCAGCATTTT. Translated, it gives CASSIRLDSGFWGGLSQPQHF.

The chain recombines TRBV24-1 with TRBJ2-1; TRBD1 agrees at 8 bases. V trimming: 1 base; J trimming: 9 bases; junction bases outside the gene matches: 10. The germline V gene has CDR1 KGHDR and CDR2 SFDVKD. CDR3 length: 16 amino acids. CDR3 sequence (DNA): TGTGCCACCAGTGATTTCGGGCAGGGGGCGGAGGTTGAGCAGTTCTTC. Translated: CATSDFGQGAEVEQFF.

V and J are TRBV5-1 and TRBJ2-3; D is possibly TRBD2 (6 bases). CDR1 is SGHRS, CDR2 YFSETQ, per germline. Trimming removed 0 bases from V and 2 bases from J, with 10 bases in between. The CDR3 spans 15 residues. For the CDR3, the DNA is TGCGCCAGCAGCTTGGGGACGGGGGACACAGATACGCAGTATTTT. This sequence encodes CASSLGTGDTDTQYF.

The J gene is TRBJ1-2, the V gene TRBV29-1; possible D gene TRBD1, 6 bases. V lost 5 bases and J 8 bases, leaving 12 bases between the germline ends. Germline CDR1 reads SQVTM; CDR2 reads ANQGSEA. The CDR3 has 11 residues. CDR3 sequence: CSVWGPRGYTF. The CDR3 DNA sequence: TGCAGCGTTTGGGGGCCACGGGGCTACACCTTC.

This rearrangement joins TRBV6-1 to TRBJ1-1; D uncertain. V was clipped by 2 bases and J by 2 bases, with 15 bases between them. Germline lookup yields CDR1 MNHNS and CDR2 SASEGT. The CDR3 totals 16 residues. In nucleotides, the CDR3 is TGTGCCAGCAGTGAAATAAGAAGTGGCAGAAACACTGAAGCTTTCTTT. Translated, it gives CASSEIRSGRNTEAFF.

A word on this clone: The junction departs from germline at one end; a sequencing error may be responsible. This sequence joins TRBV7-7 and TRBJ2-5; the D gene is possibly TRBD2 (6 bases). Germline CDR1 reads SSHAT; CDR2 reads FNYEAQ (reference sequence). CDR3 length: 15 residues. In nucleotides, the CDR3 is TGTGCTAGCAGCCCGTCCGGGACTGCCTCTTCGGCCCAGTACTTC. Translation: CASSPSGTASSAQYF.

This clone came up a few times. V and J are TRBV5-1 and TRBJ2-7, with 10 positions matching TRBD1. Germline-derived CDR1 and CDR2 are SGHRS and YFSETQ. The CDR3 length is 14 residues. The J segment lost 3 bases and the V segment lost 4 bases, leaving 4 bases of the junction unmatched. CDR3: CASSGGQGLYEQYF. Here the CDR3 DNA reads TGCGCCAGCAGCGGGGGACAGGGGCTCTACGAGCAGTACTTC.

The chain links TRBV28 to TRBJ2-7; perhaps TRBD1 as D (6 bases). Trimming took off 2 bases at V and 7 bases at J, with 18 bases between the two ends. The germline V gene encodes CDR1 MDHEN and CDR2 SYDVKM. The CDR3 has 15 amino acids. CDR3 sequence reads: CASSLAGARVLEQYF. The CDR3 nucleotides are TGTGCCAGCAGTTTAGCAGGGGCCAGGGTTTTGGAGCAGTACTTC.

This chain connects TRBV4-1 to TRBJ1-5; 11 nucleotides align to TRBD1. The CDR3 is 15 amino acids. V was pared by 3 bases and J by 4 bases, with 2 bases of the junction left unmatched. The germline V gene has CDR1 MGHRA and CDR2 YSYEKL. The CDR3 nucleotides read TGCGCCAGCAGCCAGGGGACAGGGGGAAATCAGCCCCAGCATTTT. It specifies CASSQGTGGNQPQHF.

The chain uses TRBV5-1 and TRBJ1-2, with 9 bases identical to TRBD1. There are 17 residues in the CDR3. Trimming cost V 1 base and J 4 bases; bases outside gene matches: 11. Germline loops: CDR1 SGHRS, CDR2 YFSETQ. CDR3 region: CASSLKGQGIELYGYTF. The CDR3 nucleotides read TGCGCCAGCAGCTTGAAGGGACAGGGAATTGAGCTCTATGGCTACACCTTC. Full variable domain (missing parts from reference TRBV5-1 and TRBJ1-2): KAGVTQTPRYLIKTRGQQVTLSCSPISGHRSVSWYQQTPGQGLQFLFEYFSETQRNKGNFPGRFSGRQFSNSRSEMNVSTLELGDSALYLCASSLKGQGIELYGYTFGSGTRLTVV.

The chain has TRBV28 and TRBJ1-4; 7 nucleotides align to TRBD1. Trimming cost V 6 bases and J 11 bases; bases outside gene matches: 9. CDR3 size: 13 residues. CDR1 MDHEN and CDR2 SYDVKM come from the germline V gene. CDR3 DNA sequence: TGTGCCAGCAGCTTGGACAGGTTGGGGAAACTGTTTTTT. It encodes CASSLDRLGKLFF. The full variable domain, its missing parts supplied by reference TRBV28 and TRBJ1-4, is DVKVTQSSRYLVKRTGEKVFLECVQDMDHENMFWYRQDPGLGLRLIYFSYDVKMKEKGDIPEGYSVSREKKERFSLILESASTNQTSMYLCASSLDRLGKLFFGSGTQLSVL.

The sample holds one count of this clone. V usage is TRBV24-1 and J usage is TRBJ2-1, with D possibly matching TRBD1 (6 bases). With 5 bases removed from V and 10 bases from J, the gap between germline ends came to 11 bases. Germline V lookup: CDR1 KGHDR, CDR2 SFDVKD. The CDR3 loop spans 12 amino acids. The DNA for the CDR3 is TGTGCCACCAGTGCTGGGGGCCGGGAGCAGTTCTTC. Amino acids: CATSAGGREQFF.

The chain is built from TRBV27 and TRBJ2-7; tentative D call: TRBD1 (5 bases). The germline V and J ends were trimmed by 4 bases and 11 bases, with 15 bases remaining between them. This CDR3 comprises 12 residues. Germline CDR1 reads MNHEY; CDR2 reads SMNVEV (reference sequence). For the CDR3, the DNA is TGTGCCAGCAGTTCGGACACCCGAAGGAAGTACTTC. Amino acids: CASSSDTRRKYF.

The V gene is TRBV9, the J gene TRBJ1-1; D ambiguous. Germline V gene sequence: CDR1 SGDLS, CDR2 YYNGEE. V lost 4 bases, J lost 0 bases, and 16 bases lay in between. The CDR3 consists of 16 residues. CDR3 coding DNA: TGTGCCAGCAGCCCTATCCGTCCCCGAATGAACACTGAAGCTTTCTTT. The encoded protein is CASSPIRPRMNTEAFF.

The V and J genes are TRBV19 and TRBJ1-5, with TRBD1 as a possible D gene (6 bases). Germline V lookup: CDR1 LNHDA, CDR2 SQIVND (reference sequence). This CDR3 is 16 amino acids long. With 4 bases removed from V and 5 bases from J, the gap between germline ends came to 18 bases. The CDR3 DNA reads TGTGCCAGTAGTAACCAAGGGGGTAGACTCGATCAGCCCCAGCATTTT. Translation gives CASSNQGGRLDQPQHF.

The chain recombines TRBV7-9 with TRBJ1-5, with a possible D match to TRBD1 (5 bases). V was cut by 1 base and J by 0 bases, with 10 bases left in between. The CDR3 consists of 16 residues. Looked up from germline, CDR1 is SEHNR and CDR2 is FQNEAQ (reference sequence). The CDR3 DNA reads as TGTGCCAGCAGCTTAGGGGCAGGGTCTAGCAATCAGCCCCAGCATTTT. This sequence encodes CASSLGAGSSNQPQHF.

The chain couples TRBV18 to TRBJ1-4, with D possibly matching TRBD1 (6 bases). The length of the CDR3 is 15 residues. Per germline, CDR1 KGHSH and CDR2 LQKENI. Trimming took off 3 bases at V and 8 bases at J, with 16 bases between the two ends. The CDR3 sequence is CASSPWTEVGEKLFF. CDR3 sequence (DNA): TGTGCCAGCTCACCTTGGACAGAAGTAGGCGAAAAACTGTTTTTT.

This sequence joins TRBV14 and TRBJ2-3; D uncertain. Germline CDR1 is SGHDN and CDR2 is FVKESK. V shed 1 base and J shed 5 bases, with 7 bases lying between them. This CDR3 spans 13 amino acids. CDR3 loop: CASSQGWQDTQYF. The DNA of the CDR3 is TGTGCCAGCAGCCAAGGCTGGCAAGATACGCAGTATTTT.

DNA of the CDR3: TGTGCCAGCACCCTAGCGGCAGGGCGAGACACCGGGGAGCTGTTTTTT. As protein: CASTLAAGRDTGELFF. The rearrangement joins TRBV11-2 to TRBJ2-2; 7 bases agree with TRBD2. CDR3 length: 16 residues. Germline V gene sequence: CDR1 SGHAT, CDR2 FQNNGV. V lost 7 bases to trimming and J lost 3 bases; unmatched junction nucleotides: 11.

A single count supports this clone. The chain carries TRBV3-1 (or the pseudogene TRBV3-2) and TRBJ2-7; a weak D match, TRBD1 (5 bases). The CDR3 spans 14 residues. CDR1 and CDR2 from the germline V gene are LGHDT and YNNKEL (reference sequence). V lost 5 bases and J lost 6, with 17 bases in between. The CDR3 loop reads CASSKGASMGEQYF. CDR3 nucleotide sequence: TGTGCCAGCAGCAAAGGGGCCTCCATGGGCGAGCAGTACTTC.

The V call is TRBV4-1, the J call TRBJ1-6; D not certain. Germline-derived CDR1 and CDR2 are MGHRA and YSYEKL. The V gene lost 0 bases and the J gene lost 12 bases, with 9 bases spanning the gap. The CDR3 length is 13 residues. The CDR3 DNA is TGCGCCAGCAGCCAAGAACTCGGGTTACCCCTCCACTTT. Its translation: CASSQELGLPLHF.

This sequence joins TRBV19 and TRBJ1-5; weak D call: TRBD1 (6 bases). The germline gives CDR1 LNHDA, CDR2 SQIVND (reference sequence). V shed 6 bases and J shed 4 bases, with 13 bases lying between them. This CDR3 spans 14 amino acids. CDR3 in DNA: TGTGCCAGTAGCCTACAGGGATTGAATCAGCCCCAGCATTTT. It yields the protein CASSLQGLNQPQHF.

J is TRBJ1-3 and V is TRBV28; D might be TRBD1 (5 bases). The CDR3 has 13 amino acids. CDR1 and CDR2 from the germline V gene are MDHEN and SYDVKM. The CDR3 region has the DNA TGTGCAACTAGCCCAGGGAATGGAAACACCATATATTTT. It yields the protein CATSPGNGNTIYF.

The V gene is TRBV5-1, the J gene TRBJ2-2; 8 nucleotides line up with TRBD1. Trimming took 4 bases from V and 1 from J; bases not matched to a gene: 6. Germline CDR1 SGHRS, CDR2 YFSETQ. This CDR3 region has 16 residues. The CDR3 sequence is CASSVDRAGNTGELFF. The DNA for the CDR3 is TGCGCCAGCAGCGTGGACAGGGCGGGGAACACCGGGGAGCTGTTTTTT.

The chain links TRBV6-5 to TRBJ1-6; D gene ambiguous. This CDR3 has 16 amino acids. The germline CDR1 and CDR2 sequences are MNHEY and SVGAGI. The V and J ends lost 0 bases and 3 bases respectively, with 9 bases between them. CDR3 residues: CASSYSNSYYNSPLHF. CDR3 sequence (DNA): TGTGCCAGCAGTTACTCGAACAGTTACTATAATTCACCCCTCCACTTT.

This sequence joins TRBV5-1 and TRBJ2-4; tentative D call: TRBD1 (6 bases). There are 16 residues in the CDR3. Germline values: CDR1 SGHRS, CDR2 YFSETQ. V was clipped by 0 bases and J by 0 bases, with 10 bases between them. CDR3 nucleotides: TGCGCCAGCAGCTTGGACGGACAGCTAGCCAAAAACATTCAGTACTTC. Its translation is CASSLDGQLAKNIQYF.

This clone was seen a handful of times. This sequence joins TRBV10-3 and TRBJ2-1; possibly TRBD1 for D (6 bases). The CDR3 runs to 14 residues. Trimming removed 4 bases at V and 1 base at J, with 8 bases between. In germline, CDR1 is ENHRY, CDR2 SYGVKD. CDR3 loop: CAISADRSYNEQFF. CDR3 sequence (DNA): TGTGCCATCAGTGCGGACAGATCCTACAATGAGCAGTTCTTC.

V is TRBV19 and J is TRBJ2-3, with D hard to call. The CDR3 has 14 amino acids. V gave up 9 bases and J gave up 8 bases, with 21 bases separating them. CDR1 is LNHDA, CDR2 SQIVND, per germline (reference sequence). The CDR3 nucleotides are TGTGCCAGCCAGACTGGAGAACCCTTCAGTACGCAGTATTTT. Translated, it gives CASQTGEPFSTQYF. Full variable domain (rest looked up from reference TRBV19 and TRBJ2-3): DGGITQSPKYLFRKEGQNVTLSCEQNLNHDAMYWYRQDPGQGLRLIYYSQIVNDFQKGDIAEGYSVSREKKESFPLTVTSAQKNPTAFYLCASQTGEPFSTQYFGPGTRLTVL.

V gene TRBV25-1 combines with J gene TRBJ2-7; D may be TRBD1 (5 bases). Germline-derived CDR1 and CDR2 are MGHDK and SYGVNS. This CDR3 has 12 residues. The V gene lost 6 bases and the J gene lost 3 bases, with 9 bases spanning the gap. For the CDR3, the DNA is TGTGCCAGCAGCCCCGACAGCTACGAGCAGTACTTC. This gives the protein CASSPDSYEQYF.

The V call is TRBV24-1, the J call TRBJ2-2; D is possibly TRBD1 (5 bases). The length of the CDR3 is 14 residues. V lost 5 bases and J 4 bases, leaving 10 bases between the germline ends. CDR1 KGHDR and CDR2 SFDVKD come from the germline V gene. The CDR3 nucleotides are TGTGCCACCAGTGGCAGGGAAGGCACCGGGGAGCTGTTTTTT. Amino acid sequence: CATSGREGTGELFF.